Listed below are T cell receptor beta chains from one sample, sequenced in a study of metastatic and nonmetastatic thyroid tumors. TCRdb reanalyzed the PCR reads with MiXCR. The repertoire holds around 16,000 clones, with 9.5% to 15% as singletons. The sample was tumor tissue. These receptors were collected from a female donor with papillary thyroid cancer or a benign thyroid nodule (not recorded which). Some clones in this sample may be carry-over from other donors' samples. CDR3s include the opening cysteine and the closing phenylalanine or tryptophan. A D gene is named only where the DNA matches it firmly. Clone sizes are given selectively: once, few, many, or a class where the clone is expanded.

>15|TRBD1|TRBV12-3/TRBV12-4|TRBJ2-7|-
CASREGTESSYEQYF
TGTGCCAGCAGAGAGGGGACAGAGAGCTCCTACGAGCAGTACTTC
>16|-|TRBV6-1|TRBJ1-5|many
CASSEAARGSNQPQHF
TGTGCCAGCAGTGAAGCTGCCAGGGGAAGCAATCAGCCCCAGCATTTT
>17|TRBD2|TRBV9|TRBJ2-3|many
CASSVVGTSVSTDTQYF
TGTGCCAGCAGCGTAGTAGGGACTAGCGTTAGCACAGATACGCAGTATTTT
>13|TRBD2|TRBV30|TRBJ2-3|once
CAWSRVAGDTQYF
TGTGCCTGGAGTAGGGTAGCGGGGGATACGCAGTATTTT
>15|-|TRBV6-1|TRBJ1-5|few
CASSEPGRVSQPQHF
TGTGCCAGCAGTGAACCGGGAAGGGTAAGTCAGCCCCAGCATTTT
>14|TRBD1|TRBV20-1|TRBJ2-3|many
CSAPGQGGDDTQYF
TGCAGTGCTCCGGGACAGGGGGGAGATGATACGCAGTATTTT
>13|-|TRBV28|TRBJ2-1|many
CASSLPSSGRQFF
TGTGCCAGCAGTCTTCCTTCATCGGGAAGGCAGTTCTTC
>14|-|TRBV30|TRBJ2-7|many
CAWTPGGSIYEQYF
TGTGCCTGGACTCCTGGGGGCTCGATTTACGAGCAGTACTTC
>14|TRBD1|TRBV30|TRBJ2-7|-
CAWSSQGARYEQYF
TGTGCCTGGAGTTCCCAGGGGGCGAGGTACGAGCAGTACTTC
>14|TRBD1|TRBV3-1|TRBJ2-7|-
CASSTTTGSYEQYF
TGTGCCAGCAGCACTACGACAGGGTCCTACGAGCAGTACTTC
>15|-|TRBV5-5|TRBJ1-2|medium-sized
CASSLALMTVYGYTF
TGTGCCAGCAGCTTGGCCCTAATGACCGTCTATGGCTACACCTTC
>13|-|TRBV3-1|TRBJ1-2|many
CASTKMGADGYTF
TGTGCCAGCACCAAGATGGGGGCGGATGGCTACACCTTC
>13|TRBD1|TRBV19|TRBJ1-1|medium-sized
CASKPGQHTEAFF
TGTGCCTCAAAGCCGGGACAGCACACTGAAGCTTTCTTT
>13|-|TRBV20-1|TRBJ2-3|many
CSARGGAEDTQYF
TGCAGTGCTAGAGGGGGGGCCGAGGATACGCAGTATTTT
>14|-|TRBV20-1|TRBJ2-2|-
CSASRAIDTGELFF
TGCAGTGCTAGCCGGGCTATAGACACCGGGGAGCTGTTTTTT
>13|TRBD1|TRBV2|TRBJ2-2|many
CASSGQGFGELFF
TGTGCCAGCAGTGGACAGGGGTTCGGGGAGCTGTTTTTT
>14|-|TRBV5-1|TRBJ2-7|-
CASSLEGSSYDEQF
TGCGCCAGCAGCTTGGAAGGGAGCTCCTACGATGAGCAGTTC
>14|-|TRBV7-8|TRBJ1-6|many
CASSLVSSNSPLHF
TGTGCCAGCAGCTTAGTCAGTTCAAATTCACCCCTCCACTTT
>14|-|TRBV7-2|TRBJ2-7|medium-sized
CASSLSRGLYEQYF
TGTGCCAGCAGCTTATCAAGGGGCCTCTACGAGCAGTACTTC
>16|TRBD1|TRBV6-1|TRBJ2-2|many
CASSTRQGRDTGELFF
TGTGCCAGCAGTACGCGACAGGGGAGAGACACCGGGGAGCTGTTTTTT
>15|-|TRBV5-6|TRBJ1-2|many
CASSSLQGTRAGYTF
TGTGCCAGCAGCTCCCTTCAGGGGACCCGGGCTGGCTACACCTTC
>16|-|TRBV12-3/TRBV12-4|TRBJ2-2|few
CASSDLGALGAGELFF
TGTGCCAGCAGTGACCTGGGGGCCCTTGGGGCCGGGGAGCTGTTTTTT
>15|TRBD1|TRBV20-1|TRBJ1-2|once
CSARDWTGEHYGYTF
TGCAGTGCTAGAGATTGGACAGGGGAACACTATGGCTACACCTTC
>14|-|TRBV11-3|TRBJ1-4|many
CASSLQGRGEKLFF
TGTGCCAGCAGCTTACAGGGGAGAGGGGAAAAACTGTTTTTT
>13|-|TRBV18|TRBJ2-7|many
CASSPNKNYEQYF
TGTGCCAGCTCACCAAACAAGAACTACGAGCAGTACTTC
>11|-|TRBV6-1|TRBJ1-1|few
CAIKTGTKAFF
TGTGCCATCAAGACTGGGACAAAAGCTTTCTTT
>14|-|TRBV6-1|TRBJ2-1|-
CASSDRADPNEQFF
TGTGCCAGCAGTGATAGGGCAGATCCCAATGAGCAGTTCTTC
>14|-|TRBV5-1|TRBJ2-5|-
CASSLLAGEETQYF
TGCGCCAGCAGCTTGTTGGCAGGGGAAGAGACCCAGTACTTC
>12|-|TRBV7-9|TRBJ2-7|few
CAISFGFYEQYF
TGTGCCATCAGCTTTGGGTTTTACGAGCAGTACTTC
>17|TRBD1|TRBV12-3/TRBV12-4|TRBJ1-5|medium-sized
CASSSRGQGAWNQPQHF
TGTGCCAGCAGTTCTCGGGGACAGGGGGCTTGGAATCAGCCCCAGCATTTT
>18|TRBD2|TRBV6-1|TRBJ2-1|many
CASRSGGGEGSRDNEQFF
TGTGCCAGCAGAAGCGGCGGGGGTGAAGGTTCGAGGGACAATGAGCAGTTCTTC
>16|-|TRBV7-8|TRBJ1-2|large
CASSPTTGALHYGYTF
TGTGCCAGCAGCCCCACCACGGGGGCCCTACACTATGGCTACACCTTC
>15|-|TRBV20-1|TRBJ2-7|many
CSARDPLEERNEQYF
TGCAGTGCTAGGGACCCCTTGGAGGAGCGAAACGAGCAGTACTTC
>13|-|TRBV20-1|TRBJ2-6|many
CSATGRGANVLTF
TGCAGTGCTACAGGGCGCGGGGCCAACGTCCTGACTTTC
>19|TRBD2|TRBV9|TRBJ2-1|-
CASSVGGSGDFGSYNEQFF
TGTGCCAGTAGCGTAGGGGGTAGCGGGGATTTCGGCTCCTACAATGAGCAGTTCTTT
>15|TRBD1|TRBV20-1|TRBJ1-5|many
CSARSFRGGNQPQHF
TGCAGTGCTAGATCGTTCAGGGGGGGCAATCAGCCCCAGCATTTT
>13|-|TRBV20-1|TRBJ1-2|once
CSAYDSDNYGYTF
TGCAGTGCTTACGACAGTGACAACTATGGCTACACCTTC
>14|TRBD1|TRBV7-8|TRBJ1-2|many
CASSARTGGDGYTF
TGTGCCAGCAGCGCCAGGACAGGGGGCGATGGCTACACCTTC
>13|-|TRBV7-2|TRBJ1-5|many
CASSPYGGQPQHF
TGTGCCAGCAGCCCATACGGGGGGCAGCCCCAGCATTTT
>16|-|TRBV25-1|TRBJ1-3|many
CASRDSLGDSGNTIYF
TGTGCCAGCAGGGACTCACTAGGGGACTCTGGAAACACCATATATTTT
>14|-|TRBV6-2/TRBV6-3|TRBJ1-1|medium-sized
CASSYAGGASEAFF
TGTGCCAGCAGTTACGCCGGTGGGGCTTCTGAAGCTTTCTTT
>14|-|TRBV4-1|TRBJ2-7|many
CASSLGPNSYEQYF
TGCGCCAGCAGCCTAGGCCCCAACTCCTACGAGCAGTACTTC
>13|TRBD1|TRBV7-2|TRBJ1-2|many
CASSRQGARGYTF
TGTGCCAGCAGCCGACAGGGGGCGAGGGGCTACACCTTC
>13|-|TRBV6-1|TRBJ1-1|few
CASSVYWNTEAFF
TGTGCCAGCAGTGTTTACTGGAACACTGAAGCTTTCTTT
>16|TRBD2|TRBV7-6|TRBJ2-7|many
CASSLAASGSSNEQYF
TGTGCCAGCAGCTTAGCGGCCAGCGGGAGTAGCAACGAGCAGTACTTC
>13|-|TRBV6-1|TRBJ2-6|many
CASSISGANVLTF
TGTGCCAGCAGTATTTCTGGGGCCAACGTCCTGACTTTC
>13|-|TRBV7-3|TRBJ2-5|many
CASSLNRQETQYF
TGTGCCAGCAGCTTAAACAGGCAAGAGACCCAGTACTTC
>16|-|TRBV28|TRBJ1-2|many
CASSFMPLRGNYGYTF
TGTGCCAGCAGTTTTATGCCCCTCAGGGGAAACTATGGCTACACCTTC
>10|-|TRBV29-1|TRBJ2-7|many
CSVEIGEQYF
TGCAGCGTTGAGATCGGCGAGCAGTACTTC
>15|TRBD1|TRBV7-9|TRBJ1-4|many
CASSFTQGANEKLFF
TGTGCCAGCAGCTTCACCCAGGGGGCTAATGAAAAACTGTTTTTT
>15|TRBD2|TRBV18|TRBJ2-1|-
CASSPRTSGGFQQFF
TGTGCCAGCTCACCAAGGACTAGCGGGGGGTTTCAGCAGTTCTTC
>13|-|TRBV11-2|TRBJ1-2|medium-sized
CASSLDLSNGYTF
TGTGCCAGCAGCTTAGACCTGAGCAATGGCTACACCTTC
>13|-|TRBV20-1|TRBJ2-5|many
CSARDPLGKTQYF
TGCAGTGCTAGAGATCCTTTGGGGAAGACCCAGTACTTC
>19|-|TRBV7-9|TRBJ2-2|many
CASSSNVALWGPGTGELFF
TGTGCCAGCAGCTCCAATGTCGCCCTGTGGGGCCCCGGCACCGGGGAGCTGTTTTTT